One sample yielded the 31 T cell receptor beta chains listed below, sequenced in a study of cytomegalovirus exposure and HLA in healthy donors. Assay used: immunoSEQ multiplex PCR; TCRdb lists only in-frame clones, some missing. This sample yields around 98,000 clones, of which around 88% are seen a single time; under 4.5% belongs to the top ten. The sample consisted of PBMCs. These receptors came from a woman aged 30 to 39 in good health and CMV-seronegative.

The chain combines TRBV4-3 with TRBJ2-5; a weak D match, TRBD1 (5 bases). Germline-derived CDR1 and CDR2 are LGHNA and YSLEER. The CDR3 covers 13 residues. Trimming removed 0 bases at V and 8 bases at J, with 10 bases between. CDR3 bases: TGCGCCAGCAGCCAAGAACCAGGGTTAACCCAGTACTTC. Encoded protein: CASSQEPGLTQYF.

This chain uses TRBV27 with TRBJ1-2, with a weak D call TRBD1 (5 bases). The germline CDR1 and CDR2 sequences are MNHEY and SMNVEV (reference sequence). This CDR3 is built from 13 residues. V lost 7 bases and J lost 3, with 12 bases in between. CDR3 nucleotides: TGTGCCAGCAAGGCGACAGTGCACTATGGCTACACCTTC. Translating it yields CASKATVHYGYTF.

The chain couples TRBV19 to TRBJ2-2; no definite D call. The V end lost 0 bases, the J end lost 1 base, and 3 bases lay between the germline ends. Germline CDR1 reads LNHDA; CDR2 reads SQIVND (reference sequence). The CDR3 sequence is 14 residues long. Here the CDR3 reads CASSIERNTGELFF. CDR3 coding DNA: TGTGCCAGTAGTATAGAGCGGAACACCGGGGAGCTGTTTTTT. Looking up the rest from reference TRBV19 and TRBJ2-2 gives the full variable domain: DGGITQSPKYLFRKEGQNVTLSCEQNLNHDAMYWYRQDPGQGLRLIYYSQIVNDFQKGDIAEGYSVSREKKESFPLTVTSAQKNPTAFYLCASSIERNTGELFFGEGSRLTVL.

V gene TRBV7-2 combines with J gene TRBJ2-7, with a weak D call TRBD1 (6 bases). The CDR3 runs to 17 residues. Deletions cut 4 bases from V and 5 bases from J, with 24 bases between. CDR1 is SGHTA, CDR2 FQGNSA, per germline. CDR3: CASSSPQGGSPRNEQYF. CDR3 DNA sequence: TGTGCCAGCAGCTCGCCCCAAGGGGGAAGTCCCCGGAACGAGCAGTACTTC.

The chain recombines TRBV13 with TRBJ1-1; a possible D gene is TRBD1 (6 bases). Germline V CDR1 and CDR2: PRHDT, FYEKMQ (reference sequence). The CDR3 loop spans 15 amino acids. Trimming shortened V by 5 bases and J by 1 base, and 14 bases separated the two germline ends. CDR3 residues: CASSPTGHRNTEAFF. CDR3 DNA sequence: TGTGCCAGCAGCCCGACGGGACATAGGAACACTGAAGCTTTCTTT.

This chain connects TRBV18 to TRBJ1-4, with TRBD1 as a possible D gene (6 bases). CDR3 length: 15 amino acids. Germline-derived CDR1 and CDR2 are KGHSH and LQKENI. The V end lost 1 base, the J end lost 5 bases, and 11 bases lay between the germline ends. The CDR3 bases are TGTGCCAGCTCACCACGCACAGGGTCGAATGAAAAACTGTTTTTT. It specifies CASSPRTGSNEKLFF. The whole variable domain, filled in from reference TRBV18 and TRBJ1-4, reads NAGVMQNPRHLVRRRGQEARLRCSPMKGHSHVYWYRQLPEEGLKFMVYLQKENIIDESGMPKERFSAEFPKEGPSILRIQQVVRGDSAAYFCASSPRTGSNEKLFFGSGTQLSVL.

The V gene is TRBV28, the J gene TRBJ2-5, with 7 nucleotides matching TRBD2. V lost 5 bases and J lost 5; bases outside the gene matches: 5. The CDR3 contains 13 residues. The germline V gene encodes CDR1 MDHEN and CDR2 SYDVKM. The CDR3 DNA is TGTGCCAGCAGTCGACTAGCCCCGGAGACCCAGTACTTC. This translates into CASSRLAPETQYF.

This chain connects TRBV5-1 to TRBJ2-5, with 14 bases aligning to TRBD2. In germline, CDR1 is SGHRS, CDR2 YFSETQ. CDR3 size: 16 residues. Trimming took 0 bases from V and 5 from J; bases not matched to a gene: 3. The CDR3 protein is CASSLGLAGGAETQYF. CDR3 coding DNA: TGCGCCAGCAGCTTGGGACTAGCGGGAGGGGCGGAGACCCAGTACTTC.

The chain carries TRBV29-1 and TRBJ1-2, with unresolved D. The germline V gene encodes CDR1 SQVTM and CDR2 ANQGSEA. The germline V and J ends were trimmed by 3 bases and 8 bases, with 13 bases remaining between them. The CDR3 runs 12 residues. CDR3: CSVEVQAQGYTF. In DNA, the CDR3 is TGCAGCGTTGAGGTTCAGGCGCAGGGCTACACCTTC. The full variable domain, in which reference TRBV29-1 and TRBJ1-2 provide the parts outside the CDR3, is SAVISQKPSRDICQRGTSLTIQCQVDSQVTMMFWYRQQPGQSLTLIATANQGSEATYESGFVIDKFPISRPNLTFSTLTVSNMSPEDSSIYLCSVEVQAQGYTFGSGTRLTVV.

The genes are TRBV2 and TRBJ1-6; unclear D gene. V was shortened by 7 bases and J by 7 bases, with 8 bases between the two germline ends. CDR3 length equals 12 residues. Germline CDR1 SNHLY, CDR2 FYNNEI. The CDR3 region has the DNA TGTGCCAGCATGAGAATAAATTCACCCCTCCACTTT. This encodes CASMRINSPLHF.

CDR3 residues: CASTDTGTRRSGTGELFF. CDR3 in DNA: TGCGCCAGCACCGATACCGGGACTAGGAGGAGTGGTACCGGGGAGCTGTTTTTT. V is TRBV10-2 and J is TRBJ2-2, with 8 bases fitting TRBD2. This CDR3 contains 18 residues. Germline-derived CDR1 and CDR2 are WSHSY and SAAADI. Losses at the gene ends were 7 bases for V and 5 bases for J; bases not matched to a gene: 18.

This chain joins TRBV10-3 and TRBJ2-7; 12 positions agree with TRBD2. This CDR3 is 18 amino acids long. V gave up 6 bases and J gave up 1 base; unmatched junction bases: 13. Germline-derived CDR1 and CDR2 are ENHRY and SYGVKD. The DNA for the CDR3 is TGTGCCATCAGCCCGATCACTAGCGGGGGGCTCATTTCCTACGAGCAGTACTTC. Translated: CAISPITSGGLISYEQYF.

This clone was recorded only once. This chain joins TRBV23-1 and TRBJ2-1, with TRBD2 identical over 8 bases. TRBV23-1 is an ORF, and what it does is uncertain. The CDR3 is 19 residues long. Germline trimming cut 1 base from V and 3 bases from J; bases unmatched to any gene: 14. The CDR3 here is CASSQYRRKSGSFYNEQFF. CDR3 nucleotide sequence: TGCGCCAGCAGTCAATATCGACGGAAAAGCGGGAGTTTCTACAATGAGCAGTTCTTC.

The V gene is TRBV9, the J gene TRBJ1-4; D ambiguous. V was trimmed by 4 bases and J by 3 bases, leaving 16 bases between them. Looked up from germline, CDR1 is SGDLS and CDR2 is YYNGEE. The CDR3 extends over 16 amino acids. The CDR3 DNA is TGTGCCAGCAGCCCGAACTCCGGGAAGGCTAATGAAAAACTGTTTTTT. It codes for CASSPNSGKANEKLFF.

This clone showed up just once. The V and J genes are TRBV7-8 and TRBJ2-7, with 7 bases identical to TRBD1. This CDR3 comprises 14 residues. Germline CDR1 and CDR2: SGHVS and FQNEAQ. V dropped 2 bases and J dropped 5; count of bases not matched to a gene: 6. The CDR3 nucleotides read TGTGCCAGCAGCTTAATTGACAGGGACGACGAGCAGTACTTC. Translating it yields CASSLIDRDDEQYF.

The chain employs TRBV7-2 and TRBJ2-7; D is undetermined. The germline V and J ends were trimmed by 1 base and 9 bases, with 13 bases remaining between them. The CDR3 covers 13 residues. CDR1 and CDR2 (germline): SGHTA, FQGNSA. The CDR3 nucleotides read TGTGCCAGCAGCTTAGTCCAGCCAGGCCGGCAGTACTTC. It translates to CASSLVQPGRQYF.

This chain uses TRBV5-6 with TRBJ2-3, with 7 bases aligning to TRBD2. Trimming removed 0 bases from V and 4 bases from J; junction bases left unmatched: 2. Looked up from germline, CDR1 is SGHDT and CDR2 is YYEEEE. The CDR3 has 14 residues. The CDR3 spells CASSLGTSADTQYF. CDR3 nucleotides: TGTGCCAGCAGCTTGGGAACTAGCGCAGATACGCAGTATTTT. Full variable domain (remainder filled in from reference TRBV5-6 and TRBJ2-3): DAGVTQSPTHLIKTRGQQVTLRCSPKSGHDTVSWYQQALGQGPQFIFQYYEEEERQRGNFPDRFSGHQFPNYSSELNVNALLLGDSALYLCASSLGTSADTQYFGPGTRLTVL.

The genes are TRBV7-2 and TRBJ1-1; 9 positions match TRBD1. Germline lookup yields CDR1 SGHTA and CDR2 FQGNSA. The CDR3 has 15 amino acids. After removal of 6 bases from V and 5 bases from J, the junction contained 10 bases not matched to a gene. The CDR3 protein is CASRHTRGTGTEAFF. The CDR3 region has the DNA TGTGCCAGCAGACATACGCGCGGGACAGGGACTGAAGCTTTCTTT. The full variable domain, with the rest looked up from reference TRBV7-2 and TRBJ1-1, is GAGVSQSPSNKVTEKGKDVELRCDPISGHTALYWYRQSLGQGLEFLIYFQGNSAPDKSGLPSDRFSAERTGGSVSTLTIQRTQQEDSAVYLCASRHTRGTGTEAFFGQGTRLTVV.

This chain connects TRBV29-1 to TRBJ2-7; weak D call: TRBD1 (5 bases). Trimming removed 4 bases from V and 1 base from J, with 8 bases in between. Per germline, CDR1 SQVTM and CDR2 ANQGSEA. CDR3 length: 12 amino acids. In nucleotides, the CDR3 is TGCAGCGTTGTGCAGGGATCCTACGAGCAGTACTTC. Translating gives CSVVQGSYEQYF.

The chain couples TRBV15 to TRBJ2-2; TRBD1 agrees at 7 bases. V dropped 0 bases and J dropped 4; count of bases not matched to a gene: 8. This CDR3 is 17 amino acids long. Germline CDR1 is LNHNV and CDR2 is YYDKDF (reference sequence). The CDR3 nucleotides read TGTGCCACCAGCAGAGATACGACAGGGCTATCCACCGGGGAGCTGTTTTTT. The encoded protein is CATSRDTTGLSTGELFF.

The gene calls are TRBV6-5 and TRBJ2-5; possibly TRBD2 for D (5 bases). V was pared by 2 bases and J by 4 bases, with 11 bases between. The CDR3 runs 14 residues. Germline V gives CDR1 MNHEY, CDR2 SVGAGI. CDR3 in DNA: TGTGCCAGCAGTTACAGCGAGGGCGGAGAGACCCAGTACTTC. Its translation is CASSYSEGGETQYF.

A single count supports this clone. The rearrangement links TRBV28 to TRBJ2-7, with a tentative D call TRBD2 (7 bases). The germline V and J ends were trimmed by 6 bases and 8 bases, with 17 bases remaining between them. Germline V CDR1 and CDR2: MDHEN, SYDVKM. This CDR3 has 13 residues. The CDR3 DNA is TGTGCCAGCAGGCTTGGAGGGGGGGGGAAGCAGTACTTC. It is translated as CASRLGGGGKQYF. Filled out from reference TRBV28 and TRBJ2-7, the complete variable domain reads DVKVTQSSRYLVKRTGEKVFLECVQDMDHENMFWYRQDPGLGLRLIYFSYDVKMKEKGDIPEGYSVSREKKERFSLILESASTNQTSMYLCASRLGGGGKQYFGPGTRLTVT.

The CDR3 reads CASSPEAHRGYGYTF. The DNA for the CDR3 is TGTGCCAGCAGCCCAGAGGCCCATCGGGGATATGGCTACACCTTC. The genes are TRBV5-4 and TRBJ1-2; D unclear. Germline lookup yields CDR1 SGHNT and CDR2 YYREEE (reference sequence). This CDR3 has 15 amino acids. The V end lost 4 bases, the J end lost 5 bases, and 18 bases lay between the germline ends.

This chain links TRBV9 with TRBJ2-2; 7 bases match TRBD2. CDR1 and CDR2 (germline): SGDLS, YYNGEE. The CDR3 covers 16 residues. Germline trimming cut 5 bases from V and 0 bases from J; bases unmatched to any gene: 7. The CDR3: CASSSPGGPNTGELFF. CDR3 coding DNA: TGTGCCAGCAGTTCTCCGGGGGGACCGAACACCGGGGAGCTGTTTTTT.

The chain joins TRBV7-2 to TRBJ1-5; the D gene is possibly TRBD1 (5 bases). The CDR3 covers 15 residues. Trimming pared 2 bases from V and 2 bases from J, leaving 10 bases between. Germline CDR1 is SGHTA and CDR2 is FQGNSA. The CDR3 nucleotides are TGTGCCAGCAGCTTACAGGGATCTCGCAATCAGCCCCAGCATTTT. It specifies CASSLQGSRNQPQHF.

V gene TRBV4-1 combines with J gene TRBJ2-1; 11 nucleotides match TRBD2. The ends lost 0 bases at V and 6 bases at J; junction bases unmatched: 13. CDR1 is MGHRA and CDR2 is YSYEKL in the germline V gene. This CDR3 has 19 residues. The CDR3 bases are TGCGCCAGCAGCCAAGATCCCCCCAAACTAGCGGGGGTAGTCAATGAGCAGTTCTTC. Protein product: CASSQDPPKLAGVVNEQFF.

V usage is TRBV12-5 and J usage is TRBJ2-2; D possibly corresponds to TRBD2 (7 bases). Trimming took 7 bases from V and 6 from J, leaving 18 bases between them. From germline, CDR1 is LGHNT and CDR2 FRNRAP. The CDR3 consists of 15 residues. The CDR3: CASVKGGPVSGELFF. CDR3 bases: TGTGCTAGTGTCAAGGGGGGGCCTGTATCCGGGGAGCTGTTTTTT.

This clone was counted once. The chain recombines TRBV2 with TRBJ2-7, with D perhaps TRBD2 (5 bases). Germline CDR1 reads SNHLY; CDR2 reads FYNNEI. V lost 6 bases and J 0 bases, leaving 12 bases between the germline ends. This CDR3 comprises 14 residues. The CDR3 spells CASRGASSSYEQYF. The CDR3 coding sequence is TGTGCCAGCAGGGGAGCATCAAGCTCCTACGAGCAGTACTTC.

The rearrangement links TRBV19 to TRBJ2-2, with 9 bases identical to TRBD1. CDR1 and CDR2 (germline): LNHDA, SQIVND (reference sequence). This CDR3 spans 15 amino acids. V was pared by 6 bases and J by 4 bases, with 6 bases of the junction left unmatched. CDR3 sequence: CASRAGTGFTGELFF. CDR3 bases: TGTGCCAGTAGGGCCGGGACAGGGTTCACCGGGGAGCTGTTTTTT.

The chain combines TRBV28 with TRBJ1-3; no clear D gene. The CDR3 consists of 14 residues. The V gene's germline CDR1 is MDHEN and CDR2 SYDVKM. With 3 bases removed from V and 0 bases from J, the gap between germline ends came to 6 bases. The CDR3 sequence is CASSFPLSGNTIYF. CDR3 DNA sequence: TGTGCCAGCAGTTTCCCTCTCTCTGGAAACACCATATATTTT.

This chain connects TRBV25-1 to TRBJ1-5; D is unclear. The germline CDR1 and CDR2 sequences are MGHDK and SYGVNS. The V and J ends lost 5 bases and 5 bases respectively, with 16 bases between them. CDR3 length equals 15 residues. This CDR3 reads CASSQTLTGHQPQHF. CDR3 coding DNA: TGTGCCAGCAGTCAGACTCTCACGGGTCATCAGCCCCAGCATTTT. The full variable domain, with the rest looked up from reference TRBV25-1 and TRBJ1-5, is EADIYQTPRYLVIGTGKKITLECSQTMGHDKMYWYQQDPGMELHLIHYSYGVNSTEKGDLSSESTVSRIRTEHFPLTLESARPSHTSQYLCASSQTLTGHQPQHFGDGTRLSIL.